This TCR beta chain derives from a study of cytomegalovirus exposure and HLA in healthy donors. Whole-study context: The 110 or so validation repertoires were produced on the same platform as the 720 or so repertoires of the first cohort. This was reported in a later analysis.

Sequencing was performed with immunoSEQ multiplex PCR; in TCRdb, only in-frame clones are kept and a portion is missing. Of 200,000 or so clones in the sample, over 65% were seen once. Concerning this clone: As yet, its antigen is unknown.

Broader study findings: In a later analysis, first-cohort TCR clusters were found to tend to co-occur in the roughly 120 validation repertoires. The investigators catalogued some 160 TCR beta chains as cytomegalovirus-associated. High sensitivity and specificity were reportedly achieved when the classifier diagnosed cytomegalovirus status.

The CDR3 is 14 amino acids. The ends lost 3 bases at V and 7 bases at J; junction bases unmatched: 8. Germline-derived CDR1 and CDR2 are GTSNPN and SVGIG (reference sequence). The sequence was collected from a young woman in good health and CMV-seronegative. The source material was PBMCs. V is TRBV30 and J is TRBJ2-1; TRBD1 matches at 8 bases. CDR3: CAWSHGQGGNEQFF. The CDR3 coding sequence is TGTGCCTGGAGCCACGGACAGGGAGGTAATGAGCAGTTCTTC.